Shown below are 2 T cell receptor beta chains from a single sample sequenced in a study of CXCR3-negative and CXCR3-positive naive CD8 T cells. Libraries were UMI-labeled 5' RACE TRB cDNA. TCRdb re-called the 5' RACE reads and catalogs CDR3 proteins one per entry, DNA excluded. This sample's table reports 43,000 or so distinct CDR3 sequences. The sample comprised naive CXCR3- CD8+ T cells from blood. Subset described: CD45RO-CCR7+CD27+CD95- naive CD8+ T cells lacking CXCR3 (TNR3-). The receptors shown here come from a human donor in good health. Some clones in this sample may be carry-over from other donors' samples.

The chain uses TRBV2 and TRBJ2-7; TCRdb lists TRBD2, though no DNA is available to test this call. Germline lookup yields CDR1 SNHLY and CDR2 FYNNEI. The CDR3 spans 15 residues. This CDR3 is CASSEIPIPPSEQYF.

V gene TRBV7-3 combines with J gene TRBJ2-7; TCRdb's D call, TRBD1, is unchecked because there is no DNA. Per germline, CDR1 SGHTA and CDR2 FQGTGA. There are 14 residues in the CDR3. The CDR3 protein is CASSPGTGNYEQYF.